These T cell receptor beta chains were read from a single sample in a study of cytomegalovirus exposure and HLA in healthy donors. Clones were sequenced by immunoSEQ multiplex PCR, and TCRdb holds only the in-frame ones, with some missing. The data hold around 140,000 clones, with 60% to 85% observed a single time. Sequenced material: PBMCs. The receptors here all came from a young woman in good health and CMV-seronegative. Both conserved end residues are part of each CDR3. The D gene is left open where the match is weak. The size of a clone is reported for some rows only, either as once, few or many, or as a class for expanded clones.

v_gene	j_gene	d_gene	abundance	CDR3nt	CDR3aa
TRBV2	TRBJ1-1	TRBD1	-	TGTGCCAGCACTACAGGGGGAACCACTGAAGCTTTCTTT	CASTTGGTTEAFF
TRBV18	TRBJ1-1	-	-	TGTGCCAGCTCACTTAACAGGGAGAACACTGAAGCTTTCTTT	CASSLNRENTEAFF
TRBV12-5	TRBJ2-2	-	-	TGTGCTAGTGGTTTGGGACAGGGAGGTTTTGGAACCGGGGAGCTGTTTTTT	CASGLGQGGFGTGELFF
TRBV5-6	TRBJ1-4	TRBD1	-	TGTGCCAGCAGCTTCTGGACAGGCAATGAAAAACTGTTTTTT	CASSFWTGNEKLFF
TRBV7-9	TRBJ1-3	-	-	TGTGCCAGCAGCGCCTACGCCCGGGGATCTGGAAACACCATATATTTT	CASSAYARGSGNTIYF
TRBV6-1	TRBJ1-5	-	once	TGTGCCAGCATCGGCGGGGCCCGAGAAAAGCCCCAGCATTTT	CASIGGAREKPQHF
TRBV7-2	TRBJ2-1	TRBD2	-	TGTGCCAGCAGCTCTGGGAGCGGGAAGCAGTTCTTC	CASSSGSGKQFF
TRBV7-8	TRBJ1-1	TRBD1	-	TGTGCCAGCAGCTTTGGGACAGGCCGTAACACTGAAGCTTTCTTT	CASSFGTGRNTEAFF
TRBV4-2	TRBJ2-3	-	-	TGTGCCAGCAGCCAAGATCGGGTGGATACGCAGTATTTT	CASSQDRVDTQYF
TRBV28	TRBJ2-7	TRBD2	-	TGTGCCAGCAGTTTAGCTAGCGGAAGTACCTACGAGCAGTACTTC	CASSLASGSTYEQYF
TRBV5-1	TRBJ2-3	-	-	TGCGCCAGCAGCTTTACGACAGAGATAATCACAGATACGCAGTATTTT	CASSFTTEIITDTQYF
TRBV2	TRBJ1-5	-	-	TGTGCCAGCGAAGGGGTTAGCAATCAGCCCCAGCATTTT	CASEGVSNQPQHF
TRBV6-5	TRBJ2-1	TRBD2	-	TGTGCCAGCAGTTATTTGGGTGGGAGGGGTAATGAGCAGTTCTTC	CASSYLGGRGNEQFF
TRBV30	TRBJ1-2	TRBD1	-	TGTGCCTGCCTCCGTAGGGACAGCCCCTTCTATGGCTACACCTTC	CACLRRDSPFYGYTF
TRBV5-5	TRBJ2-7	-	-	TGTGCCAGCAGCTTGGGTGCGGAATACGAGCAGTACTTC	CASSLGAEYEQYF
TRBV25-1	TRBJ2-7	-	-	TGTGCCAGCAGTGAAGGGCATATGGACGAGCAGTACTTC	CASSEGHMDEQYF
TRBV7-9	TRBJ2-7	TRBD2	-	TGTGCCAGCAGCTTATTTTCAGCGGGAGACAACTACGAGCAGTACTTC	CASSLFSAGDNYEQYF
TRBV6-1	TRBJ1-4	TRBD1	few	TGTGCCAGCAGTGAAGGGACAGGGAATGAAAAACTGTTTTTT	CASSEGTGNEKLFF
TRBV6-6	TRBJ2-6	TRBD1	-	TGTGCCAGCAGTTCCCCGACAGGGGCAGGGGCCAACGTCCTGACTTTC	CASSSPTGAGANVLTF
TRBV30	TRBJ2-1	TRBD2	-	TGTGCCTGGAGTCCCACGGTAACTAGCGGGCACAATGGGCAGTTCTTC	CAWSPTVTSGHNGQFF
TRBV19	TRBJ2-1	TRBD2	few	TGTGCCAGCCGCGGGACTAGCGGGGCTTACAATGAGCAGTTCTTC	CASRGTSGAYNEQFF
TRBV7-2	TRBJ2-2	-	once	TGTGCCAGCAGCCCTGTACTAGCCGGCGGGGAGCTGTTTTTT	CASSPVLAGGELFF
TRBV2	TRBJ2-7	-	-	TGTGCCAGCAGTACCAGTACCCTAGACAGAGCCTCACACTACGAGCAGTACTTC	CASSTSTLDRASHYEQYF
TRBV5-1	TRBJ2-3	TRBD1	-	TGCGCCAGCACCACATCGGGACAGAGCACAGATACGCAGTATTTT	CASTTSGQSTDTQYF
TRBV10-2	TRBJ1-2	-	-	TGCGCCAGCAGTGACCGGCAGGCCTATGGCTACACCTTC	CASSDRQAYGYTF
TRBV27	TRBJ2-2	-	-	TGTGCCAGCAGTTTATATAGTACAGGGCAGGACGGGGAGCTGTTTTTT	CASSLYSTGQDGELFF
TRBV27	TRBJ1-1	-	-	TGTGCCAGCAGCATTGAGGGACACAATAGGAACACTGAAGCTTTCTTT	CASSIEGHNRNTEAFF
TRBV15	TRBJ2-1	-	few	TGTGCCACCAGCAGAGATTTCCGAGACTTCCGAGAGCAGTTCTTC	CATSRDFRDFREQFF
TRBV5-1	TRBJ2-4	-	few	TGCGCCAGCAGCTTAGGACAGCAAAACATTCAGTACTTC	CASSLGQQNIQYF
TRBV29-1	TRBJ1-1	-	-	TGCAGCGTCCGAACAGCTGGCACTGAAGCTTTCTTT	CSVRTAGTEAFF
TRBV5-4	TRBJ2-5	TRBD2	-	TGTGCCAGCACCAGCGGACTAGGAGAGACCCAGTACTTC	CASTSGLGETQYF
TRBV27	TRBJ2-1	-	-	TGTGCCAGCAGTTTTAGTACCTTACCGAACAATGAGCAGTTCTTC	CASSFSTLPNNEQFF
TRBV28	TRBJ2-7	-	-	TGTGCCAGCAGTTTAGCTCTAGCGAGTGTTTACGAGCAGTACTTC	CASSLALASVYEQYF
TRBV13	TRBJ2-3	TRBD2	-	TGTGCCAGCAGCTTGGGCGGGAGGGTGACTGATACGCAGTATTTT	CASSLGGRVTDTQYF
TRBV27	TRBJ2-1	TRBD2	-	TGTGCCAGCAGTTTTTTGCGGGAGGGGGGTGTGAATGAGCAGTTCTTC	CASSFLREGGVNEQFF
TRBV5-6	TRBJ2-7	TRBD2	-	TGTGCCAGCACCTTGACTAGCACCACCTACGAGCAGTACTTC	CASTLTSTTYEQYF
TRBV30	TRBJ1-2	-	-	TGTGCCTGGAGTGGGAGGGCCACGAGCTATGGCTACACCTTC	CAWSGRATSYGYTF
TRBV30	TRBJ2-2	-	-	TGTGCCTGGAGTCCTAGAGGCGGGGAGCTGTTTTTT	CAWSPRGGELFF
TRBV18	TRBJ1-1	-	-	TGTGCCAGCTCACCACAGCCGGGGCGGGATTCCACTGAAGCTTTCTTT	CASSPQPGRDSTEAFF
TRBV5-4	TRBJ1-1	-	-	TGTGCCAGCAGCTACGACAGGAACACTGAAGCTTTCTTT	CASSYDRNTEAFF
TRBV18	TRBJ1-2	-	-	TGTGCCAGCTCACCTTTGAGAAGTACGGGGGGCGCTGACTATGGCTACACCTTC	CASSPLRSTGGADYGYTF
TRBV29-1	TRBJ2-3	-	-	TGCAGCGTTGAAGAGGGAGCAGATACGCAGTATTTT	CSVEEGADTQYF
TRBV11-2	TRBJ1-5	-	-	TGTGCCAGCAGCGTCGGGGGGTATAGCAATCAGCCCCAGCATTTT	CASSVGGYSNQPQHF
TRBV9	TRBJ2-7	-	few	TGTGCCAGCAGCGTAGATGAGGGGGAGGGGTACGAGCAGTACTTC	CASSVDEGEGYEQYF
TRBV19	TRBJ1-1	TRBD1	-	TGTGCCAGTAACGGACAGGCAGCTTTCTTT	CASNGQAAFF
TRBV18	TRBJ1-5	-	-	TGTGCCAGCTCACCAACCAACTTAGGCAATCAGCCCCAGCATTTT	CASSPTNLGNQPQHF
TRBV11-2	TRBJ2-7	TRBD1	-	TGTGCCAGCAGCTTAGTTTCGGGACAGTTACCTACGAGGGAGTACTTC	CASSLVSGQLPTREYF
TRBV11-2	TRBJ1-1	-	-	TGTGCCAGCAGCCCAGGGTGGGGGGCTGAAGCTTTCTTT	CASSPGWGAEAFF
TRBV29-1	TRBJ2-7	-	few	TGCAGCGTTGTCGTCAGGGGATTTCGGGACGAGCAGTACTTC	CSVVVRGFRDEQYF
TRBV9	TRBJ1-6	-	-	TGTGCCAGCAGCGCCTGGGGGGATTCTCATTCACCCCTCCACTTT	CASSAWGDSHSPLHF
TRBV7-9	TRBJ1-2	-	-	TGTGCCAGCAGCTTAGGGGCCGGCAGCTTGCTCTATGGCTACACCTTC	CASSLGAGSLLYGYTF
TRBV30	TRBJ2-7	-	-	TGTGCCTGGAGATCGGGATGGGCCTACGAGCAGTACTTC	CAWRSGWAYEQYF
TRBV6-1	TRBJ2-1	TRBD1	-	TGTGCCAGCAGTCCGCCGGGACAGGGCGGCAATGAGCAGTTCTTC	CASSPPGQGGNEQFF